Each of the 21 T cell receptor beta chains below was sequenced from the same sample in a study of shared clonotypes between healthy human individuals. Method: immunoSEQ multiplex PCR; TCRdb's copy keeps in-frame clones and lacks some. The sample lists 500,000 to 650,000 clones, roughly 79% occurring once. The source material was PBMCs. The receptor source for this set is a woman in her thirties or forties in good health. Some clones in this sample may be carry-over from other donors' samples.

The chain couples TRBV5-4 to TRBJ2-2; 9 bases are shared with TRBD2. The CDR3 loop spans 16 amino acids. Germline CDR1 is SGHNT and CDR2 is YYREEE (reference sequence). Unmatched junction bases numbered 7, after V lost 3 bases and J lost 4 bases. In DNA form, the CDR3 reads TGTGCCAGCAGCTCCGGGGTAGCGGGAGTCACCGGGGAGCTGTTTTTT. The encoded protein is CASSSGVAGVTGELFF.

The gene calls are TRBV7-2 and TRBJ1-3; 7 bases align to TRBD1. The germline V gene encodes CDR1 SGHTA and CDR2 FQGNSA. Trimming at V came to 5 bases and at J to 4 bases, leaving 5 bases not matched to a gene. The CDR3 spans 14 residues. CDR3 in DNA: TGTGCCAGCAGCCGCGGGACAGTAGGAAACACCATATATTTT. The encoded protein is CASSRGTVGNTIYF.

This clone was seen once. The chain combines TRBV29-1 with TRBJ2-1; no clear D gene. CDR1 and CDR2 (germline): SQVTM, ANQGSEA. The CDR3 has 12 amino acids. V was trimmed by 3 bases and J by 4 bases, leaving 7 bases between them. CDR3 protein: CSVDRRYNEQFF. CDR3 coding DNA: TGCAGCGTTGATCGGCGTTACAATGAGCAGTTCTTC.

This clone was detected only a few times. The chain is built from TRBV5-1 and TRBJ2-5; possible D gene TRBD2, 5 bases. V gave up 2 bases and J gave up 5 bases, with 13 bases separating them. The CDR3 totals 14 residues. The germline gives CDR1 SGHRS, CDR2 YFSETQ. CDR3 nucleotide sequence: TGCGCCAGCAGCTTACGGGAACCAAGGGAGACCCAGTACTTC. Its translation is CASSLREPRETQYF.

The CDR3 sequence: CASSEEFPDPNYGYTF. The CDR3 nucleotides are TGTGCCAGCAGTGAAGAGTTCCCGGATCCTAACTATGGCTACACCTTC. This sequence joins TRBV2 and TRBJ1-2; the D is unclear. Germline CDR1 SNHLY, CDR2 FYNNEI. The length of the CDR3 is 16 residues. V was trimmed by 1 base and J by 0 bases, leaving 12 bases between them.

The chain couples TRBV5-5 to TRBJ2-5, with D tentatively TRBD2 (7 bases). The DNA end is more similar to TRBJ2-7, so the J call may be wrong. CDR1 is SGHKS and CDR2 is YYEKEE in the germline V gene (reference sequence). The CDR3 covers 15 residues. Here the CDR3 reads CASSQGEGEYAEQYF. The CDR3 nucleotides read TGTGCCAGCAGCCAAGGGGAGGGGGAATACGCCGAGCAGTACTTC.

This clone was seen only once. The rearrangement joins TRBV30 to TRBJ2-7; no firm D call. Looked up from germline, CDR1 is GTSNPN and CDR2 is SVGIG (reference sequence). The V and J ends lost 3 bases and 1 base respectively, with 10 bases between them. CDR3 length: 13 amino acids. CDR3 bases: TGTGCCTGGAGAGCCGACACGTCCTACGAGCAGTACTTC. This translates into CAWRADTSYEQYF.

A note on this clone: The sample carries other DNA sequences with the same CDR3. CDR3 region: CASRLTSGTYEQYF. CDR3 in DNA: TGTGCCAGCCGCCTGACTAGCGGGACATACGAGCAGTACTTC. The J gene is TRBJ2-7, the V gene TRBV2; the match to TRBD2 covers 11 bases. The CDR3 length is 14 residues. Germline V gene lookup returns CDR1 SNHLY and CDR2 FYNNEI. Losses at the gene ends were 8 bases for V and 4 bases for J; bases not matched to a gene: 7.

This chain uses TRBV10-1 with TRBJ2-7; D may be TRBD2 (5 bases). Trimming cost V 3 bases and J 3 bases, with 9 bases left between them. In germline, CDR1 is WNHNN, CDR2 SYGVQD (reference sequence). The CDR3 totals 13 residues. This CDR3 reads CASSDGGLYEQYF. CDR3 sequence (DNA): TGCGCCAGCAGTGATGGTGGACTCTACGAGCAGTACTTC.

The V gene is TRBV27, the J gene TRBJ1-2; 9 nucleotides align to TRBD1. Germline V lookup: CDR1 MNHEY, CDR2 SMNVEV (reference sequence). J lost 4 bases, V lost 2 bases, and 8 bases had no gene match. The CDR3 sequence is 16 residues long. DNA of the CDR3: TGTGCCAGCAGTTTAGGCCGGGACAGGGCGCTCTATGGCTACACCTTC. Translating it yields CASSLGRDRALYGYTF.

As regards this clone: The identical CDR3 is also encoded by other nucleotide sequences in the sample. The rearrangement joins TRBV27 to TRBJ2-7, with D unresolved. The CDR3 spans 12 residues. The germline V gene has CDR1 MNHEY and CDR2 SMNVEV (reference sequence). The ends were cut back, 4 bases at V and 4 bases at J, with 8 bases in the middle. CDR3 DNA sequence: TGTGCCAGCAGTTCCCCAAGTTACGAGCAGTACTTC. Amino acids: CASSSPSYEQYF.

The chain links TRBV30 to TRBJ2-7, with TRBD1 as a possible D gene (8 bases). V lost 1 base to trimming and J lost 3 bases, with 13 bases between them. Germline V gene lookup returns CDR1 GTSNPN and CDR2 SVGIG (reference sequence). This CDR3 region has 14 residues. The CDR3 reads CAWSAQGGGYEQYF. The CDR3 DNA sequence: TGTGCCTGGAGTGCACAGGGGGGGGGCTACGAGCAGTACTTC.

This sequence joins TRBV25-1 and TRBJ1-4; a weak D match, TRBD1 (5 bases). Trimming took off 3 bases at V and 4 bases at J, with 12 bases between the two ends. The CDR3 has 15 amino acids. Germline CDR1 reads MGHDK; CDR2 reads SYGVNS. The CDR3 sequence: CASSDPTVFNEKLFF. The CDR3 nucleotides read TGTGCCAGCAGTGACCCGACAGTCTTTAATGAAAAACTGTTTTTT.

The gene calls are TRBV19 and TRBJ1-5; D gene ambiguous. V lost 11 bases and J 0 bases, leaving 17 bases between the germline ends. This CDR3 is built from 15 residues. The germline gives CDR1 LNHDA, CDR2 SQIVND (reference sequence). For the CDR3, the DNA is TGTGCCGGTCGACGAGACGTAGCTAGCAATCAGCCCCAGCATTTT. This sequence encodes CAGRRDVASNQPQHF.

Note on this clone: Given a far larger clone just one base away, this is likely a sequencing read error. The missing conserved phenylalanine or tryptophan at the end of this CDR3 makes a read error likely. J is TRBJ1-2 and V is TRBV30; D is uncertain. The germline V and J ends were trimmed by 2 bases and 7 bases, with 14 bases remaining between them. This CDR3 region has 13 residues. CDR1 GTSNPN and CDR2 SVGIG come from the germline V gene (reference sequence). CDR3 amino acids: CAWSLTATLGYTL. CDR3 DNA: TGTGCCTGGAGTCTTACCGCAACACTTGGCTACACCTTG.

The J gene is TRBJ1-2, the V gene TRBV28, with 8 bases identical to TRBD1. The CDR3 is 15 residues long. CDR1 is MDHEN, CDR2 SYDVKM, per germline. The J segment lost 4 bases and the V segment lost 2 bases, leaving 6 bases of the junction unmatched. CDR3 nucleotides: TGTGCCAGCAGTTTAACCGACAGGGGTTTCTATGGCTACACCTTC. This codes for CASSLTDRGFYGYTF.

As for this clone: A read error likely explains this, since a far larger clone differs by one base. This same CDR3 is encoded by further DNA sequences in the sample. This chain connects TRBV2 to TRBJ1-1, with no clear D. V gave up 6 bases and J gave up 1 base, with 12 bases separating them. CDR1 is SNHLY, CDR2 FYNNEI, per germline. CDR3 length: 14 amino acids. The CDR3 DNA reads as TGTGCCAGCAGCGTCTGGGATGCGAACACTGAAGCTTTCTTT. Residues: CASSVWDANTEAFF.

This chain's CDR3 is CASSPGTSGRETEQYF. The CDR3 DNA sequence: TGTGCCAGCAGCCCCGGGACTAGCGGGAGGGAGACCGAGCAGTACTTC. V gene TRBV7-8 combines with J gene TRBJ2-7, with 16 bases identical to TRBD2. Trimming cost V 5 bases and J 6 bases; bases outside gene matches: 7. Per the germline V gene, CDR1 is SGHVS and CDR2 is FQNEAQ. The CDR3 covers 16 residues.

As for this clone: It is likely a read error, because the conserved phenylalanine at the end of the CDR3 is missing. This chain uses TRBV6-1 with TRBJ2-7, with 14 bases lining up with TRBD2. The CDR3 runs 15 residues. Trimming took 3 bases from V and 3 from J; bases not matched to a gene: 1. Germline V lookup: CDR1 MNHNS, CDR2 SASEGT. In DNA form, the CDR3 reads TGTGCCAGCAGTGAGGGGACTAGCGGGAGCTACGAGCAGTACCTC. This codes for CASSEGTSGSYEQYL.

This clone was detected a few times. This rearrangement joins TRBV6-5 to TRBJ1-2; no reliable D call. CDR1 and CDR2 from the germline V gene are MNHEY and SVGAGI. The ends were cut back, 8 bases at V and 3 bases at J, with 10 bases in the middle. The CDR3 is 12 residues long. Written as DNA, the CDR3 is TGTGCCAGCGGAGCCGTGGACTATGGCTACACCTTC. This sequence encodes CASGAVDYGYTF.

This clone was counted many times. This chain connects TRBV11-2 to TRBJ1-1, with D possibly matching TRBD1 (5 bases). The CDR3 has 14 amino acids. Germline V gives CDR1 SGHAT, CDR2 FQNNGV. Trimming pared 2 bases from V and 1 base from J, leaving 8 bases between. CDR3 nucleotides: TGTGCCAGCAGCTTAACAGGATCGAACACTGAAGCTTTCTTT. It encodes CASSLTGSNTEAFF. Full variable domain (missing parts from reference TRBV11-2 and TRBJ1-1): EAGVAQSPRYKIIEKRQSVAFWCNPISGHATLYWYQQILGQGPKLLIQFQNNGVVDDSQLPKDRFSAERLKGVDSTLKIQPAKLEDSAVYLCASSLTGSNTEAFFGQGTRLTVV.